This is a list of T cell receptor beta chains from one sample in a study of blood T cell repertoires in COVID-19. Profiling relied on immunoSEQ multiplex PCR, and the TCRdb table lists in-frame clones only, not all of them. The table records roughly 97,000 clones, 84% of them present only once. The sequenced sample consisted of peripheral blood. The receptors here all came from a man between 60 and 70 years old with acute or convalescent COVID-19. Both conserved end residues are part of each CDR3. A D gene is named only where the DNA matches it firmly. Part of the rows lack a size; the others show once, few, many or a class for expanded clones.

CDR3aa: CASSIMPGAGANVLTF; CDR3nt: TGTGCCAGTAGTATAATGCCGGGAGCTGGGGCCAACGTCCTGACTTTC; v_gene: TRBV19; abundance: NA; j_gene: TRBJ2-6; d_gene: NA
CDR3aa: CASRHSGTGENEQFF; CDR3nt: TGTGCCAGCAGACATTCCGGGACAGGGGAAAATGAGCAGTTCTTC; v_gene: TRBV3-1/TRBV3-2; abundance: NA; j_gene: TRBJ2-1; d_gene: TRBD1
CDR3aa: CATSRTGLNGETQYF; CDR3nt: TGTGCCACCAGTCGTACAGGGTTAAATGGAGAGACCCAGTACTTC; v_gene: TRBV24-1; abundance: NA; j_gene: TRBJ2-5; d_gene: NA
CDR3aa: CSGDGQGAGTDTQYF; CDR3nt: TGCAGCGGGGATGGGCAAGGGGCTGGGACAGATACGCAGTATTTT; v_gene: TRBV29-1; abundance: NA; j_gene: TRBJ2-3; d_gene: NA
CDR3aa: CASSPGSGGLWVQHF; CDR3nt: TGTGCCAGCAGTCCAGGGAGCGGGGGGCTGTGGGTCCAGCATTTT; v_gene: TRBV27; abundance: NA; j_gene: TRBJ1-5; d_gene: NA
CDR3aa: CSVRTSGRDSSYNEQFF; CDR3nt: TGCAGCGTTCGTACTAGCGGGAGGGACAGCTCCTACAATGAGCAGTTCTTC; v_gene: TRBV29-1; abundance: NA; j_gene: TRBJ2-1; d_gene: TRBD2
CDR3aa: CASSLAFGLNTEAFF; CDR3nt: TGCGCCAGCAGCTTGGCCTTTGGCTTGAACACTGAAGCTTTCTTT; v_gene: TRBV5-1; abundance: NA; j_gene: TRBJ1-1; d_gene: NA
CDR3aa: CASSYWTAMGRGTGELFF; CDR3nt: TGTGCCAGCAGTTATTGGACTGCGATGGGGAGGGGCACCGGGGAGCTGTTTTTT; v_gene: TRBV6-2/TRBV6-3; abundance: NA; j_gene: TRBJ2-2; d_gene: TRBD2
CDR3aa: CASKTRQGGDTQYF; CDR3nt: TGCGCCAGCAAAACCCGACAGGGAGGAGATACGCAGTATTTT; v_gene: TRBV10-2; abundance: NA; j_gene: TRBJ2-3; d_gene: NA
CDR3aa: CASSEAPYSNQPQHF; CDR3nt: TGTGCCAGCTCAGAGGCACCTTATAGCAATCAGCCCCAGCATTTT; v_gene: TRBV19; abundance: NA; j_gene: TRBJ1-5; d_gene: NA
CDR3aa: CAISRGQGAGETQYF; CDR3nt: TGTGCCATCAGTAGGGGACAGGGGGCTGGAGAGACCCAGTACTTC; v_gene: TRBV10-3; abundance: NA; j_gene: TRBJ2-5; d_gene: TRBD1
CDR3aa: CASSRAGGTQYF; CDR3nt: TGTGCCAGCAGCCGGGCCGGGGGGACCCAGTACTTC; v_gene: TRBV5-4; abundance: NA; j_gene: TRBJ2-5; d_gene: NA
CDR3aa: CASSQEGGYNEKLFF; CDR3nt: TGCGCCAGCAGCCAAGAGGGGGGATATAATGAAAAACTGTTTTTT; v_gene: TRBV4-1; abundance: NA; j_gene: TRBJ1-4; d_gene: NA
CDR3aa: CASSLTRWSNEQFF; CDR3nt: TGTGCCAGCAGCTTAACGCGTTGGTCGAATGAGCAGTTCTTC; v_gene: TRBV11-2; abundance: NA; j_gene: TRBJ2-1; d_gene: NA
CDR3aa: CASSTGRETQYF; CDR3nt: TGTGCCAGCAGCACCGGTCGAGAGACCCAGTACTTC; v_gene: TRBV11-3; abundance: NA; j_gene: TRBJ2-5; d_gene: NA
CDR3aa: CASPPGGSTDTQYF; CDR3nt: TGTGCCAGCCCCCCCGGGGGATCCACAGATACGCAGTATTTT; v_gene: TRBV11-2; abundance: NA; j_gene: TRBJ2-3; d_gene: NA
CDR3aa: CASSLGGHYEQYF; CDR3nt: TGCGCCAGCAGCTTGGGAGGCCACTACGAGCAGTACTTC; v_gene: TRBV5-1; abundance: NA; j_gene: TRBJ2-7; d_gene: NA
CDR3aa: CASSSTSLGTQYF; CDR3nt: TGTGCCAGCAGCTCTACTAGTTTGGGTACGCAGTATTTT; v_gene: TRBV5-5; abundance: NA; j_gene: TRBJ2-3; d_gene: NA
CDR3aa: CATSRGGNEKLFF; CDR3nt: TGTGCCACCAGCAGGGGGGGAAACGAAAAACTGTTTTTT; v_gene: TRBV15; abundance: NA; j_gene: TRBJ1-4; d_gene: NA
CDR3aa: CASGNGLNNEQFF; CDR3nt: TGTGCTAGTGGGAACGGACTTAACAATGAGCAGTTCTTC; v_gene: TRBV12-5; abundance: few; j_gene: TRBJ2-1; d_gene: NA
CDR3aa: CASSPQIAGASRSYNEQFF; CDR3nt: TGTGCCAGCAGCCCTCAAATAGCGGGTGCTTCTCGATCCTACAATGAGCAGTTCTTC; v_gene: TRBV5-4; abundance: NA; j_gene: TRBJ2-1; d_gene: TRBD2
CDR3aa: CASSQGEGGNGKLFF; CDR3nt: TGTGCCAGCAGCCAGGGTGAGGGAGGGAATGGAAAACTGTTTTTT; v_gene: TRBV3-1/TRBV3-2; abundance: NA; j_gene: TRBJ1-4; d_gene: NA
CDR3aa: CASMAGDSWMYEQFF; CDR3nt: TGTGCCAGCATGGCCGGGGACAGTTGGATGTATGAGCAGTTCTTC; v_gene: TRBV2; abundance: few; j_gene: TRBJ2-1; d_gene: TRBD1
CDR3aa: CASSSRTISQAGGPQHNEQFF; CDR3nt: TGTGCCAGCAGCTCACGTACAATAAGCCAAGCGGGAGGTCCCCAACACAATGAGCAGTTCTTC; v_gene: TRBV7-6; abundance: NA; j_gene: TRBJ2-1; d_gene: TRBD2
CDR3aa: CASSLLSSGNYEQYF; CDR3nt: TGTGCCAGCAGTTTATTGTCTAGCGGGAACTACGAGCAGTACTTC; v_gene: TRBV28; abundance: NA; j_gene: TRBJ2-7; d_gene: TRBD2